The entry below gives a single T cell receptor (beta chain) sequence along with its context. Its antigen is unidentified. This clone may be a read error of a much larger clone one base away. Deletions cut 6 bases from V and 5 bases from J, with 19 bases between. The CDR3 runs to 15 residues. The entry originates in a study of regulatory T cells in long-lasting Graves disease. Overall study findings and caveats: Sampling was limited to peripheral blood rather than thyroid tissue.

The TCR beta library used iRepertoire HTBI primers with Arm-PCR amplification of CDR3. Per the original data handling: Analysis of the samples identified about 62 TRBV and 14 TRBJ segments. TCRdb fed the multiplex PCR reads into MiXCR, producing one record per CDR3 protein. It is TCRdb's table, rather than the study itself, that gives the V and J calls and clone size. In the table there are 350,000 to 450,000 distinct CDR3 sequences, about 15% of which are singletons. The time point: newly diagnosed GD, antithyroid drugs for less than 3 months. RNA extracted from PBMCs served as the sequencing template. This same sample was also taken into another study, of T cells in Graves' hyperthyroidism and ophthalmopathy. That publication notes: Graves' hyperthyroidism was deemed stable given no ophthalmopathy progression within 18 months. Blood also contained most expanded thyroid clonotypes above 0.001.

This chain links TRBV12-3 or TRBV12-4 with TRBJ2-5; D gene ambiguous. Sequencing used peripheral blood mononuclear cells (PBMCs), obtained at new diagnosis, from a patient treated with antithyroid drugs. The sequence was collected from a woman aged 40-49 years with Graves disease. CDR3 protein: CASSRNHRSEETQYF. The DNA of the CDR3 is TGTGCCAGCAGCCGGAATCACCGCTCGGAGGAGACCCAGTACTTC.